The next 18 T cell receptor beta chains were all read from a single sample in a study of control samples from healthy donors and cancer patients. Using immunoSEQ multiplex PCR, the repertoire was profiled, and TCRdb retains in-frame clones only, with some absent. The sample records about 60,000 clones, under 95% being singletons. The sequencing input was PBMCs. All receptors derive from a man in his forties with colorectal cancer.

In this sample, this clone turned up once. The V and J genes are TRBV18 and TRBJ2-3; 8 nucleotides line up with TRBD1. V lost 4 bases, J lost 1 base, and 7 bases stayed unmatched. Germline assignment: CDR1 KGHSH and CDR2 LQKENI. This CDR3 has 16 amino acids. The DNA of the CDR3 is TGTGCCAGCTCACGCGCAGGGGGCGCCGGCACAGATACGCAGTATTTT. Protein: CASSRAGGAGTDTQYF.

The chain has TRBV7-3 and TRBJ1-1; possibly TRBD1 for D (5 bases). The germline CDR1 and CDR2 sequences are SGHTA and FQGTGA. The CDR3 runs 14 residues. Trimming stripped 2 bases from V and 5 bases from J, with 12 bases between. The CDR3 region is CASSLWGSGTEAFF. CDR3 in DNA: TGTGCCAGCAGCTTATGGGGGAGCGGAACTGAAGCTTTCTTT.

This clone was seen a few times. The V and J genes are TRBV2 and TRBJ2-5; D remains ambiguous. V lost 7 bases and J 5 bases, leaving 5 bases between the germline ends. This CDR3 comprises 10 residues. CDR1 is SNHLY, CDR2 FYNNEI, per germline. The CDR3 DNA sequence: TGTGCCAGCAAGTACGAGACCCAGTACTTC. It encodes CASKYETQYF.

V usage is TRBV9 and J usage is TRBJ2-2, with D maybe TRBD1 (6 bases). Trimming took 4 bases from V and 2 from J, leaving 12 bases between them. The CDR3 runs 15 residues. Germline V lookup: CDR1 SGDLS, CDR2 YYNGEE. The CDR3 sequence is CASSTPGANTGELFF. DNA for the CDR3: TGTGCCAGCAGCACCCCAGGGGCCAACACCGGGGAGCTGTTTTTT.

V is TRBV6-5 and J is TRBJ2-2, with a tentative D call TRBD1 (6 bases). Germline V lookup: CDR1 MNHEY, CDR2 SVGAGI. The CDR3 sequence is 15 residues long. V was shortened by 6 bases and J by 0 bases, with 11 bases between the two germline ends. The CDR3 sequence: CASRRGGSNTGELFF. CDR3 DNA: TGTGCCAGCAGAAGAGGGGGATCGAACACCGGGGAGCTGTTTTTT.

The chain joins TRBV12-3 or TRBV12-4 to TRBJ1-1; D is undetermined. The CDR3 loop spans 13 amino acids. V was pared by 6 bases and J by 0 bases, with 8 bases between. CDR3 sequence: CASSIDLNTEAFF. CDR3 coding DNA: TGTGCCAGCAGCATCGACCTGAACACTGAAGCTTTCTTT.

This chain connects TRBV19 to TRBJ1-5; possibly TRBD1 for D (5 bases). CDR3 length equals 13 residues. Germline-derived CDR1 and CDR2 are LNHDA and SQIVND (reference sequence). V gave up 5 bases and J gave up 9 bases, with 14 bases separating them. The CDR3, as DNA: TGTGCCAGTAGTGGGGACCGCTACTTGCCCCAGCATTTT. Amino acids: CASSGDRYLPQHF.

The chain has TRBV11-3 and TRBJ1-6; perhaps TRBD1 as D (5 bases). Germline V gene data show CDR1 as SGHNT and CDR2 as YENEEA. The V end lost 1 base, the J end lost 7 bases, and 5 bases lay between the germline ends. The CDR3 totals 13 residues. The chain's CDR3 is CASSLGQNSPLHF. The CDR3 region has the DNA TGTGCCAGCAGCTTAGGACAGAATTCACCCCTCCACTTT.

V is TRBV25-1 and J is TRBJ1-1, with 8 bases lining up with TRBD1. Per germline, CDR1 MGHDK and CDR2 SYGVNS. V shed 8 bases and J 5 bases; nucleotides not matched to a gene: 4. The length of the CDR3 is 12 residues. Written as DNA, the CDR3 is TGTGCCAGCGAGGACAGGGTAACTGAAGCTTTCTTT. It codes for CASEDRVTEAFF.

The chain links TRBV5-4 to TRBJ1-3; 7 bases are shared with TRBD1. CDR1 and CDR2 from the germline V gene are SGHNT and YYREEE (reference sequence). J was trimmed by 1 base and V by 0 bases; bases with no gene match: 4. This CDR3 has 16 residues. The CDR3 sequence is CASSLEATGSGNTIYF. In DNA form, the CDR3 reads TGTGCCAGCAGCTTGGAGGCGACAGGGTCTGGAAACACCATATATTTT.

The V gene is TRBV7-9, the J gene TRBJ1-4, with 9 bases identical to TRBD1. Germline loops: CDR1 SEHNR, CDR2 FQNEAQ (reference sequence). After removal of 5 bases from V and 3 bases from J, the junction contained 4 bases not matched to a gene. The CDR3 totals 15 residues. The CDR3 here is CASSPRQGANEKLFF. CDR3 DNA sequence: TGTGCCAGCAGCCCAAGACAGGGGGCTAATGAAAAACTGTTTTTT.

The chain has TRBV7-9 and TRBJ2-7, with 9 bases aligning to TRBD1. Losses at the gene ends were 2 bases for V and 6 bases for J; bases not matched to a gene: 2. The CDR3 spans 13 residues. Germline V gene data show CDR1 as SEHNR and CDR2 as FQNEAQ (reference sequence). CDR3 amino acids: CASSLSGQGEQYF. The CDR3 region has the DNA TGTGCCAGCAGCTTATCGGGACAGGGCGAGCAGTACTTC.

The chain couples TRBV3-1 (or the pseudogene TRBV3-2) to TRBJ2-6; weak D call: TRBD2 (6 bases). With 2 bases removed from V and 1 base from J, the gap between germline ends came to 15 bases. Per germline, CDR1 LGHDT and CDR2 YNNKEL (reference sequence). The CDR3 is 18 residues long. Here the CDR3 reads CASSQPGAGTSGANVLTF. In nucleotides, the CDR3 is TGTGCCAGCAGCCAACCCGGGGCGGGAACGTCTGGGGCCAACGTCCTGACTTTC.

V gene TRBV2 combines with J gene TRBJ1-2, with D hard to call. Germline lookup yields CDR1 SNHLY and CDR2 FYNNEI. Trimming took off 2 bases at V and 1 base at J, with 5 bases between the two ends. This CDR3 contains 13 residues. The CDR3 here is CASSESVNYGYTF. CDR3 nucleotide sequence: TGTGCCAGCAGTGAATCAGTTAACTATGGCTACACCTTC. Supplemented by reference TRBV2 and TRBJ1-2, the full variable domain reads EPEVTQTPSHQVTQMGQEVILRCVPISNHLYFYWYRQILGQKVEFLVSFYNNEISEKSEIFDDQFSVERPDGSNFTLKIRSTKLEDSAMYFCASSESVNYGYTFGSGTRLTVV.

The rearrangement links TRBV29-1 to TRBJ1-2; no definite D call. This CDR3 has 12 residues. Germline loops: CDR1 SQVTM, CDR2 ANQGSEA. V lost 4 bases and J lost 4, with 10 bases in between. This CDR3 is CSVGGMGYGYTF. DNA of the CDR3: TGCAGCGTTGGAGGGATGGGCTATGGCTACACCTTC.

The chain has TRBV9 and TRBJ1-1; D possibly corresponds to TRBD1 (6 bases). Germline V gives CDR1 SGDLS, CDR2 YYNGEE. V shed 0 bases and J shed 6 bases, with 12 bases lying between them. CDR3 length: 14 residues. The CDR3 DNA sequence: TGTGCCAGCAGCGTAGGGGACACCCTTTCTGAAGCTTTCTTT. It yields the protein CASSVGDTLSEAFF.

On this clone: Other nucleotide sequences in the sample specify the same CDR3. V and J are TRBV5-4 and TRBJ1-1; D remains ambiguous. Germline V gene data show CDR1 as SGHNT and CDR2 as YYREEE (reference sequence). There are 14 residues in the CDR3. Trimming pared 0 bases from V and 1 base from J, leaving 7 bases between. As DNA, the CDR3 is TGTGCCAGCAGCTTGGGAGGAGAGAACACTGAAGCTTTCTTT. Translating it yields CASSLGGENTEAFF.

Comment on this clone: Sequence at one end of the junction differs from germline and may be a read error. The rearrangement uses TRBV6-1 and TRBJ2-7; D is tentatively TRBD1 or TRBD2 (5 bases each). This CDR3 has 15 amino acids. Germline assignment: CDR1 MNHNS and CDR2 SASEGT. The CDR3 is CASREAWGSSYEQYF. CDR3 bases: TGTGCCAGCAGGGAAGCTTGGGGGTCCTCCTACGAGCAGTACTTC.